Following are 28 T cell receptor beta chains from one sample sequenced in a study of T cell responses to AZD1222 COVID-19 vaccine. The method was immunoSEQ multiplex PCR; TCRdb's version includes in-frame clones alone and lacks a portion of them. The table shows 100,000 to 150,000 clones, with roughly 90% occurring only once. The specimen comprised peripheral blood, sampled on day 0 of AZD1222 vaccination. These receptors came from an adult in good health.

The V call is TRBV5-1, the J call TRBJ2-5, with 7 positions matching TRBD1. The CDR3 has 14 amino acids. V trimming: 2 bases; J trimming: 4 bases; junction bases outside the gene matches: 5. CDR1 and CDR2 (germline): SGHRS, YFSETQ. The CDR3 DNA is TGCGCCAGCAGCTTCTCACAGGGGCCAGAGACCCAGTACTTC. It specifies CASSFSQGPETQYF. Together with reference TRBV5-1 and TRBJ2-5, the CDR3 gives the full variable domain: KAGVTQTPRYLIKTRGQQVTLSCSPISGHRSVSWYQQTPGQGLQFLFEYFSETQRNKGNFPGRFSGRQFSNSRSEMNVSTLELGDSALYLCASSFSQGPETQYFGPGTRLLVL.

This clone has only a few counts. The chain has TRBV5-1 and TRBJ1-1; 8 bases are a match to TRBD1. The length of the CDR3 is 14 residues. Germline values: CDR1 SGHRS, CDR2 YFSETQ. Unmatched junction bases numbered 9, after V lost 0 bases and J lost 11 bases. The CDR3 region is CASSLARTGWGAFF. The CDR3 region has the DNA TGCGCCAGCAGCTTGGCCCGGACAGGGTGGGGGGCTTTCTTT.

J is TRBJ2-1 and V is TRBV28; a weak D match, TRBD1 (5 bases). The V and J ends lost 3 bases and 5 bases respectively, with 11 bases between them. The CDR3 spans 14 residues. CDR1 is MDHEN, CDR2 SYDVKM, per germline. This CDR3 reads CASSFGARDNEQFF. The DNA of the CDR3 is TGTGCCAGCAGTTTTGGGGCCAGGGACAATGAGCAGTTCTTC.

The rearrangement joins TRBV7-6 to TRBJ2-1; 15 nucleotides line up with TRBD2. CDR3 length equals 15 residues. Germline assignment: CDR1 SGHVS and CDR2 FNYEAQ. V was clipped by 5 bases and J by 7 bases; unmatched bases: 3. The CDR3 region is CASSPGLAGGNEQFF. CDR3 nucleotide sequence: TGTGCCAGCAGCCCTGGACTAGCGGGAGGGAATGAGCAGTTCTTC. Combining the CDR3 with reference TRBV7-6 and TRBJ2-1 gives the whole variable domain GAGVSQSPRYKVTKRGQDVALRCDPISGHVSLYWYRQALGQGPEFLTYFNYEAQQDKSGLPNDRFSAERPEGSISTLTIQRTEQRDSAMYRCASSPGLAGGNEQFFGPGTRLTVL.

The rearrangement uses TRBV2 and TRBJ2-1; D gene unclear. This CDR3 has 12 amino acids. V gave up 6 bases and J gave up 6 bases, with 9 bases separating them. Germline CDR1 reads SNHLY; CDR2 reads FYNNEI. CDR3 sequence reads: CASRPAVNEQFF. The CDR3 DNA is TGTGCCAGCAGGCCGGCGGTCAATGAGCAGTTCTTC.

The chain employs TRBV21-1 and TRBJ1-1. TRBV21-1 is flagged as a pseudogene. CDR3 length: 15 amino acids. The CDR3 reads CASSKGGPRNTEAFF. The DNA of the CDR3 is TGTGCCAGCAGCAAAGGCGGTCCCAGGAACACTGAAGCTTTCTTT.

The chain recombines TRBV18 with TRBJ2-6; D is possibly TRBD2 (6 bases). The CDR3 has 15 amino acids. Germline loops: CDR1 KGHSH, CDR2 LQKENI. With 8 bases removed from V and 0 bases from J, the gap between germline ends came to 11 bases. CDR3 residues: CASAGGDSGANVLTF. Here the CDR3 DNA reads TGTGCCAGCGCAGGCGGGGACTCTGGGGCCAACGTCCTGACTTTC.

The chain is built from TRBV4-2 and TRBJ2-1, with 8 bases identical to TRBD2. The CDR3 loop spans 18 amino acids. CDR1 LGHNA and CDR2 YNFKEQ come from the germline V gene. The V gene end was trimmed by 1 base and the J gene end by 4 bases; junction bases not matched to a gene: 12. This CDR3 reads CASSQVSGGPSSYNEQFF. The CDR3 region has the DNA TGTGCCAGCAGCCAAGTAAGCGGGGGCCCAAGCTCTTACAATGAGCAGTTCTTC.

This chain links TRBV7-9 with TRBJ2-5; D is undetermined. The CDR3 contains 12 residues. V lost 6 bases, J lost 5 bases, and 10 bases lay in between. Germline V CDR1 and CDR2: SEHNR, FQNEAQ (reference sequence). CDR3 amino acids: CASRAVGETQYF. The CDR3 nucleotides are TGTGCCAGCAGGGCGGTTGGGGAGACCCAGTACTTC.

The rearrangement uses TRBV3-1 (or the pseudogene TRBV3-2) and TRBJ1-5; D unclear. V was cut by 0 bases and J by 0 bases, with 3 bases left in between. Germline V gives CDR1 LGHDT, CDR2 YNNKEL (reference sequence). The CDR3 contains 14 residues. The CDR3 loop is CASSQEDSNQPQHF. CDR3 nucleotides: TGTGCCAGCAGCCAAGAAGATAGCAATCAGCCCCAGCATTTT.

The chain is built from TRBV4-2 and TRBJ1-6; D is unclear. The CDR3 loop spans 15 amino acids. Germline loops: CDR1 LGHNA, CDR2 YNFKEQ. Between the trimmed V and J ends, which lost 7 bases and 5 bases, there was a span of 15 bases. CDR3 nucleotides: TGTGCCAGCACCCGCAGGTGGCAAGATAATTCACCCCTCCACTTT. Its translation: CASTRRWQDNSPLHF.

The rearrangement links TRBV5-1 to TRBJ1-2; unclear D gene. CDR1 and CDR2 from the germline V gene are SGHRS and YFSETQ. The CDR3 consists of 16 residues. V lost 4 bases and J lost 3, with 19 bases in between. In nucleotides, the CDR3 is TGCGCCAGCAGCCTAGAAGGCGGCGCCGGGGACTATGGCTACACCTTC. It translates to CASSLEGGAGDYGYTF. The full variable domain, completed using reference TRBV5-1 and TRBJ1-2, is KAGVTQTPRYLIKTRGQQVTLSCSPISGHRSVSWYQQTPGQGLQFLFEYFSETQRNKGNFPGRFSGRQFSNSRSEMNVSTLELGDSALYLCASSLEGGAGDYGYTFGSGTRLTVV.

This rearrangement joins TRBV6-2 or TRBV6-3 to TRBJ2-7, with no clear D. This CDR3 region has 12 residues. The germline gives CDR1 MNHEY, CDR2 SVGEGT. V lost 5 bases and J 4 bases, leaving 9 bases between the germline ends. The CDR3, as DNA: TGTGCCAGCAGTGACAAGACGTACGAGCAGTACTTC. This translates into CASSDKTYEQYF.

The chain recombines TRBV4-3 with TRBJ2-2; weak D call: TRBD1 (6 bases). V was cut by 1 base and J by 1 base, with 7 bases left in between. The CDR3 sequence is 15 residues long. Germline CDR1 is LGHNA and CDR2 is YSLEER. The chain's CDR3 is CASSQVTGNTGELFF. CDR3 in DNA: TGCGCCAGCAGCCAAGTGACAGGGAACACCGGGGAGCTGTTTTTT.

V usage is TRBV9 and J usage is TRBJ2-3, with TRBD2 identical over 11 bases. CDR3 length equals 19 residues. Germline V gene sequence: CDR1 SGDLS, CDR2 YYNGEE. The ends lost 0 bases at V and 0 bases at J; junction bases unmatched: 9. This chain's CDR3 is CASSVDWLAGGDSTDTQYF. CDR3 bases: TGTGCCAGCAGCGTAGATTGGCTAGCGGGAGGCGATAGCACAGATACGCAGTATTTT.

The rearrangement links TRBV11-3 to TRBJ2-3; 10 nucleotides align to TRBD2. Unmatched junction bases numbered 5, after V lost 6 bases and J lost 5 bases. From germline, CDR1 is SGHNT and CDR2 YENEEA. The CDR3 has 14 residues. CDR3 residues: CASRRAGGVDTQYF. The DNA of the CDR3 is TGTGCCAGCAGGAGAGCGGGGGGGGTAGATACGCAGTATTTT.

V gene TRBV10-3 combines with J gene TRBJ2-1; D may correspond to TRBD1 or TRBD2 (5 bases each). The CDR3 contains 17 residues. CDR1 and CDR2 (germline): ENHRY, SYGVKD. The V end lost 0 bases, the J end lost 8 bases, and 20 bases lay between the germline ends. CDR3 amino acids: CAISESRGGPRGDEQFF. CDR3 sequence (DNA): TGTGCCATCAGTGAGTCTCGGGGTGGACCAAGGGGCGATGAGCAGTTCTTC.

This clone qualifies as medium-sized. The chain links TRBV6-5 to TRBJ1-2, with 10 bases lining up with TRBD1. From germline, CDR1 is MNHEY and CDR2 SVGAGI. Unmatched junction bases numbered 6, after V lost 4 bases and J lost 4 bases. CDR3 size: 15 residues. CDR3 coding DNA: TGTGCCAGCAGTTGGGGACAGGGGTCCGTCTATGGCTACACCTTC. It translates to CASSWGQGSVYGYTF.

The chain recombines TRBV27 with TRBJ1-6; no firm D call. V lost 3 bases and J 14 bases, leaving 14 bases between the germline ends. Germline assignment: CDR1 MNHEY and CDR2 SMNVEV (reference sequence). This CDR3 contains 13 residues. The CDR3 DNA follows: TGTGCCAGCAGTTTGATCGATGAGAGGTCCCTCCACTTT. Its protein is CASSLIDERSLHF.

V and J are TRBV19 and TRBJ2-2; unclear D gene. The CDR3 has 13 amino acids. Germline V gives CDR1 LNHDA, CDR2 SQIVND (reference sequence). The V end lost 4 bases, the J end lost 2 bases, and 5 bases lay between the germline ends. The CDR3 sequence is CASSNPNTGELFF. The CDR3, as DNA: TGTGCCAGTAGTAATCCTAACACCGGGGAGCTGTTTTTT. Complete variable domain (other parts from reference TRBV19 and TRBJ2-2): DGGITQSPKYLFRKEGQNVTLSCEQNLNHDAMYWYRQDPGQGLRLIYYSQIVNDFQKGDIAEGYSVSREKKESFPLTVTSAQKNPTAFYLCASSNPNTGELFFGEGSRLTVL.

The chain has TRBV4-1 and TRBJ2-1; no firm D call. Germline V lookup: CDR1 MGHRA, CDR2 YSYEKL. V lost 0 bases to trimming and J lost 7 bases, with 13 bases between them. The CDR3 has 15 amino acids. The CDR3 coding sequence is TGCGCCAGCAGCCAAGATGGGAAGGCCTGGAATGAGCAGTTCTTC. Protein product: CASSQDGKAWNEQFF.

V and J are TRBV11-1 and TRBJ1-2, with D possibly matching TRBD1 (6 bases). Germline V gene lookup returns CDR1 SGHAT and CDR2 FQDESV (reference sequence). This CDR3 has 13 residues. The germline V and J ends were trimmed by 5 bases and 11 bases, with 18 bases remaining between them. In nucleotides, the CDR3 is TGTGCCAGCAGCCCCGTCCGGGACAACAGTTACACCTTC. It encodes CASSPVRDNSYTF.

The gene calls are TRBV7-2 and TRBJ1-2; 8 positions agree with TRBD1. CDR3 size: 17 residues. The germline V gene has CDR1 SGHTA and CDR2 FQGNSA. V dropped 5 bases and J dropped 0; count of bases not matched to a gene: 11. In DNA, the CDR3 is TGTGCCAGCAGCCCGGACAGGGCACGTAGGCCTAACTATGGCTACACCTTC. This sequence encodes CASSPDRARRPNYGYTF.

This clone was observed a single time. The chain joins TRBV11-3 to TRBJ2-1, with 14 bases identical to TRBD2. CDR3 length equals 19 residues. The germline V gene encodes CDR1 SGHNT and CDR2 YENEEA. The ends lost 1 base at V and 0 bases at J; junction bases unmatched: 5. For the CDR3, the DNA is TGTGCCAGCAGCTTAGGAGTGACTAGCGGGGGGGCCTCCTACAATGAGCAGTTCTTC. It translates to CASSLGVTSGGASYNEQFF.

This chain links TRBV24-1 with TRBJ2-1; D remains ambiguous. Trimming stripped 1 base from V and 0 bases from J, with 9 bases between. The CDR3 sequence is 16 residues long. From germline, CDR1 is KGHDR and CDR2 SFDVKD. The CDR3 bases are TGTGCCACCAGTGATTTCCCCGAAAGCTCCTACAATGAGCAGTTCTTC. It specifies CATSDFPESSYNEQFF.

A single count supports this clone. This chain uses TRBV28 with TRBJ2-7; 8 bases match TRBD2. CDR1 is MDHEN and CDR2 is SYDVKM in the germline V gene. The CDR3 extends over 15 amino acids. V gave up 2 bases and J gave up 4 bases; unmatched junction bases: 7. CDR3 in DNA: TGTGCCAGCAGTTTAAGAGCGGGAGTTCTGTACGAGCAGTACTTC. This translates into CASSLRAGVLYEQYF.

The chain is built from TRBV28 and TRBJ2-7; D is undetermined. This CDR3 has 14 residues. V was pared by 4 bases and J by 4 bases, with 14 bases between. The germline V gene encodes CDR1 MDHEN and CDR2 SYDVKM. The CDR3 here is CASSSGSWAYEQYF. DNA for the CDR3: TGTGCCAGCAGTTCCGGGTCCTGGGCATACGAGCAGTACTTC.

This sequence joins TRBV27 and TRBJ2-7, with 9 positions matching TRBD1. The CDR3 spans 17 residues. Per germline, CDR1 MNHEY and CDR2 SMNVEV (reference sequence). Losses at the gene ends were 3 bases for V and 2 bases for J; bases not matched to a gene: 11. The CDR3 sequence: CASSFVDRGFLPYEQYF. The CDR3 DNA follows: TGTGCCAGCAGTTTCGTGGACAGGGGATTCCTACCCTACGAGCAGTACTTC.